A single sample gave rise to the 5 T cell receptor beta chains below, sequenced in a study of cytomegalovirus exposure and HLA in healthy donors. PCR employed 60 Vbeta and 13 Jbeta primers. Repertoires were generated with immunoSEQ multiplex PCR, while TCRdb's copy carries only in-frame clones and drops some. The repertoire holds over 30,000 clones, about nine tenths seen once, with roughly 11% in the top ten. The sequencing sample was made of PBMCs. These receptors were obtained from a woman between 35 and 50 years old in good health and CMV-seropositive.

V and J are TRBV5-1 and TRBJ2-4, with a tentative D call TRBD1 (7 bases). CDR1 is SGHRS, CDR2 YFSETQ, per germline. V was pared by 2 bases and J by 4 bases, with 13 bases between. The CDR3 runs 15 residues. Here the CDR3 DNA reads TGCGCCAGCAGCTTAGGGGGGACAGAGAAAAACATTCAGTACTTC. Translation: CASSLGGTEKNIQYF.

The chain combines TRBV25-1 with TRBJ2-1; the match to TRBD2 covers 10 bases. In germline, CDR1 is MGHDK, CDR2 SYGVNS. The V gene end was trimmed by 6 bases and the J gene end by 5 bases; junction bases not matched to a gene: 4. This CDR3 has 14 amino acids. CDR3 sequence (DNA): TGTGCCAGCAGCTCCGGGACTAGCGACAATGAGCAGTTCTTC. Encoded protein: CASSSGTSDNEQFF.

This clone was seen only a few times. The V call is TRBV10-3, the J call TRBJ2-2; D is possibly TRBD1 (5 bases). Trimming left V 7 bases short and J 1 base short, with 16 bases between. Germline loops: CDR1 ENHRY, CDR2 SYGVKD. The CDR3 runs 16 residues. CDR3 protein: CAITPGRHLNTGELFF. The CDR3 DNA sequence: TGTGCCATCACCCCAGGGCGTCATCTGAACACCGGGGAGCTGTTTTTT.

This clone appeared a few times. This chain links TRBV11-3 with TRBJ1-1, with 7 bases aligning to TRBD1. The CDR3 consists of 12 residues. With V trimmed by 8 bases and J by 9 bases, 9 bases remained unmatched. Germline V gives CDR1 SGHNT, CDR2 YENEEA. CDR3 in DNA: TGTGCCAGCCGGGGGGGGACAGAGAAAGCTTTCTTT. Translation gives CASRGGTEKAFF.

This chain connects TRBV6-5 to TRBJ2-1; 11 bases fit TRBD2. The J segment lost 4 bases and the V segment lost 8 bases, leaving 7 bases of the junction unmatched. Per germline, CDR1 MNHEY and CDR2 SVGAGI. The CDR3 covers 15 residues. This chain's CDR3 is CASGNLAGGYNEQFF. The CDR3 region has the DNA TGTGCCAGCGGTAACCTAGCGGGGGGTTACAATGAGCAGTTCTTC.